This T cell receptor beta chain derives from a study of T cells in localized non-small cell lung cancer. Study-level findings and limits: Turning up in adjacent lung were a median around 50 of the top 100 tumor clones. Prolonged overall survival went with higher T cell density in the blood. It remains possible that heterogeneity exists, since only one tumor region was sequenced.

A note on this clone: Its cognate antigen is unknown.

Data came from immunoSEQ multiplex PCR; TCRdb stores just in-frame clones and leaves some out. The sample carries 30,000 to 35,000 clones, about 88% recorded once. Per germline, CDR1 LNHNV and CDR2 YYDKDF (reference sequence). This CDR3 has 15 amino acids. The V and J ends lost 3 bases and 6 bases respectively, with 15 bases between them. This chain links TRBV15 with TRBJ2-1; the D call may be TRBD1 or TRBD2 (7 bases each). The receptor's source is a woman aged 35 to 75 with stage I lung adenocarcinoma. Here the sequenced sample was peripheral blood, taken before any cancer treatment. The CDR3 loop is CATSRKRGQSNEQFF. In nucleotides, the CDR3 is TGTGCCACCAGCAGGAAGCGGGGACAGTCCAATGAGCAGTTCTTC. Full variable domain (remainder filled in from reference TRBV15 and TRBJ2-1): DAMVIQNPRYQVTQFGKPVTLSCSQTLNHNVMYWYQQKSSQAPKLLFHYYDKDFNNEADTPDNFQSRRPNTSFCFLDIRSPGLGDTAMYLCATSRKRGQSNEQFFGPGTRLTVL.